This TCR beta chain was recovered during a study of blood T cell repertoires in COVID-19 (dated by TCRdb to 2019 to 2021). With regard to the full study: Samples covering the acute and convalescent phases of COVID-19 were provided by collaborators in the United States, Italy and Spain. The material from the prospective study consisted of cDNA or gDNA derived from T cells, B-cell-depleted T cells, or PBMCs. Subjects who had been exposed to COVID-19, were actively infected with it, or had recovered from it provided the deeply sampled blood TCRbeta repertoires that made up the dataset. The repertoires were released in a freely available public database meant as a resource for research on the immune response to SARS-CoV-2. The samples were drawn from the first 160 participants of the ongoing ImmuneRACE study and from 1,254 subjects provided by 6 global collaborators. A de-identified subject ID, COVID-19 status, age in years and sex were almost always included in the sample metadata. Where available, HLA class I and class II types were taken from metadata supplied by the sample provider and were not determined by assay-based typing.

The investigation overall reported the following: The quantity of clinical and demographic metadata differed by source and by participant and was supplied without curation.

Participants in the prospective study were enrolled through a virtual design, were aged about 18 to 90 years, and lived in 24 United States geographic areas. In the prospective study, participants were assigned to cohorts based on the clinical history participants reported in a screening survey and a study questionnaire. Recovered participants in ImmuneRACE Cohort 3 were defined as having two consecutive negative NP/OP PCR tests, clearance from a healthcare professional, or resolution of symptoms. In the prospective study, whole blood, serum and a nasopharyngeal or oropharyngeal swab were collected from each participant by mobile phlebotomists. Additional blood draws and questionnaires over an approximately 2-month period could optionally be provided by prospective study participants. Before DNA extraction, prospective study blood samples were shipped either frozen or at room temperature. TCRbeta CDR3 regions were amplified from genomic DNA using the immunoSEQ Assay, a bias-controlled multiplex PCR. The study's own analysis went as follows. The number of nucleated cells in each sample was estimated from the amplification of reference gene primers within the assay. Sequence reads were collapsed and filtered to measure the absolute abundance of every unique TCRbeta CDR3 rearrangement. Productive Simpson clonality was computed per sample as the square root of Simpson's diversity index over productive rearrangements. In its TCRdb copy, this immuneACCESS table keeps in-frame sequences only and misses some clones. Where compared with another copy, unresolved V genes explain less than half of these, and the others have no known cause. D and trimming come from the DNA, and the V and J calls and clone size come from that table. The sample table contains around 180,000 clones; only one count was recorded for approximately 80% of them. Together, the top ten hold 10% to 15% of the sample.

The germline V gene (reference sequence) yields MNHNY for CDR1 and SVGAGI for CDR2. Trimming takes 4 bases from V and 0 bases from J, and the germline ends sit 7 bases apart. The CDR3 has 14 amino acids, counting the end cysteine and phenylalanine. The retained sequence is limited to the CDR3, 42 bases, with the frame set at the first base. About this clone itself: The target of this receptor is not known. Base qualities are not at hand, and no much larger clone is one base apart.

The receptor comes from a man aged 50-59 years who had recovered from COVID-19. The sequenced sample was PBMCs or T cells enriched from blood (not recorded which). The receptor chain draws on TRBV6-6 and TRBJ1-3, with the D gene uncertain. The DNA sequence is TGTGCCAGCAGTTCAGTGAACTCTGGAAACACCATATATTTT. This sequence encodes CASSSVNSGNTIYF.